By its share, the clone carrying this TCR beta chain is large. Antigen specificity is unknown. The sample originates from a study of circulating CD8 cells and anti-PD-1 response in melanoma. Sorting of live CD3+CD8+TCRalphabeta+ cells by PD-1 and/or TIGIT gave four subsets. Study-wide results and limits: PD-1 and DPOS subsets showed similar, higher clonality than DNEG. A small cohort with few responders supplied the baseline and M1 comparisons. Subset repertoires were largely private at M1, with under 8% shared.

The CDR3 covers 12 residues. From germline, CDR1 is SQVTM and CDR2 ANQGSEA. V dropped 3 bases and J dropped 5 bases, with 7 bases sitting between them. The QIAseq Immune Repertoire TCR panel built the libraries from approximately 16 ng of total RNA. TCRdb reanalysed the reads using MiXCR and keeps one entry per CDR3 protein. Of 1,300 or so distinct CDR3 sequences listed, 10% were seen once; the top ten hold more than 12%. The sample was CD8+ T cells from PBMCs, taken at baseline or after one month of anti-PD-1 therapy (not recorded which). This rearrangement joins TRBV29-1 to TRBJ2-2; maybe TRBD2 (6 bases). The clonotype was recovered from a human donor with melanoma. The CDR3 region is CSVDGGTGELFF. CDR3 nucleotides: TGCAGCGTTGACGGGGGAACCGGGGAGCTGTTTTTT.